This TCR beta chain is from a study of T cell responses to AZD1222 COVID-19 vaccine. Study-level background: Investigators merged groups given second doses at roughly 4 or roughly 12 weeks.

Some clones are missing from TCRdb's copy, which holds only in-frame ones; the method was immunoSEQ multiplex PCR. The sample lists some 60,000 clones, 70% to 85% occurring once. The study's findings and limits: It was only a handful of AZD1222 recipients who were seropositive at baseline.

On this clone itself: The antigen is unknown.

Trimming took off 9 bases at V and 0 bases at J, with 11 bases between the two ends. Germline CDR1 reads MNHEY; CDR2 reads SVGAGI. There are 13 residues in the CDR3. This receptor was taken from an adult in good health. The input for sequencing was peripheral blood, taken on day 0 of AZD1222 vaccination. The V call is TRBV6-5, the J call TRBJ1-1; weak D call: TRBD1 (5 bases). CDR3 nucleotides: TGTGCCAGTGGACATGGGATGAACACTGAAGCTTTCTTT. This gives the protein CASGHGMNTEAFF.